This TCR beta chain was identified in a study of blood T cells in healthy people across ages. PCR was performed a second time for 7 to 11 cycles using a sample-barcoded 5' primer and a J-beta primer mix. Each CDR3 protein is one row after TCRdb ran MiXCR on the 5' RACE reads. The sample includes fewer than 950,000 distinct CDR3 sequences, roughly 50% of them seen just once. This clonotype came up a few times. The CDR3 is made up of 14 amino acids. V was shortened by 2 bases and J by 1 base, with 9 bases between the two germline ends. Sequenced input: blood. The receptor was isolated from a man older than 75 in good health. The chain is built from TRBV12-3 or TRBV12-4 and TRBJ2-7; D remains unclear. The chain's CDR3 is CASSLRVRSYEQYF. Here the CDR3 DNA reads TGTGCCAGCAGTTTAAGGGTCAGGTCCTACGAGCAGTACTTC.